This T cell receptor (beta chain) emerged from a study of cytomegalovirus exposure and HLA in healthy donors. Overall study findings and caveats: It was in a later analysis that TCR association rates were seen to vary by HLA locus, highest for DRB1 and lowest for HLA-C. Previous analysis showed most TCR beta V segments were productive about 90% or about 30% of the time. The records held CMV serostatus as the only immune exposure information.

Use of 60 Vbeta and 13 Jbeta primers characterized the PCR. The assay was immunoSEQ multiplex PCR, and TCRdb's table has in-frame clones only and misses some. This sample's clone table lists just under 60,000 clones. As to this clone: Its antigen is currently unknown.

The ends were cut back, 3 bases at V and 2 bases at J, with 11 bases in the middle. The germline gives CDR1 GTSNPN, CDR2 SVGIG (reference sequence). The CDR3 runs 14 residues. Sample: PBMCs. The chain has TRBV30 and TRBJ1-5; D is undetermined. The clonotype originates from a male donor in good health and CMV-seronegative. The CDR3, as DNA: TGTGCCTGGAGCGGAGTCAGAGGCAATCAGCCCCAGCATTTT. Amino acids: CAWSGVRGNQPQHF.